This T cell receptor (beta chain) was observed in a study of blood T cell repertoires in COVID-19. Study-wide context: There were acute and convalescent COVID-19 samples, and they came from the United States, Italy and Spain. From T cells, B-cell-depleted T cells, or PBMCs came the material, which was cDNA or gDNA.

V was cut by 3 bases and J by 5 bases, with 17 bases left in between. This CDR3 has 15 amino acids. CDR1 and CDR2 (germline): KGHSH, LQKENI. Produced via immunoSEQ multiplex PCR; TCRdb's table is partial and in-frame only. The sample contains roughly 250,000 clones, approximately 79% of which appear only once. The rearrangement joins TRBV18 to TRBJ2-7, with D perhaps TRBD2 (6 bases). The sample taken for sequencing was peripheral blood. This receptor was identified in a woman between 40 and 50 years old with active or convalescent COVID-19. The CDR3 region is CASSPFSPRENEQYF. The DNA for the CDR3 is TGTGCCAGCTCACCGTTCAGCCCTCGGGAGAACGAGCAGTACTTC.